The rows below give T cell receptor beta chains drawn from one sample of a study of cytomegalovirus exposure and HLA in healthy donors. Clones were sequenced by immunoSEQ multiplex PCR, and TCRdb holds only the in-frame ones, with some missing. The table includes about 200,000 clones, about 90% detected once. The sequencing sample was made of PBMCs. The receptors originated from a boy aged 2-15 years in good health and CMV-seronegative. CDR3s include the opening cysteine and the closing phenylalanine or tryptophan. The order of the fields is V gene, CDR3 length, D gene, clone size, J gene, CDR3 protein, CDR3 DNA. The D gene is left open where the match is weak. A clone size is listed for some rows: how often the clone was seen (once, few, many), or a class if it is expanded.

TRBV7-9	14	TRBD1	NA	TRBJ1-4	CASSLGDRDEKLFF	TGTGCCAGCAGCTTGGGGGACAGGGATGAAAAACTGTTTTTT
TRBV30	14	NA	NA	TRBJ1-5	CAWSVLGGGQPQHF	TGTGCCTGGAGTGTACTGGGGGGGGGTCAGCCCCAGCATTTT
TRBV28	16	TRBD1	NA	TRBJ1-1	CASRKDRGLSSTEAFF	TGTGCCAGCAGGAAGGACAGGGGGTTATCCTCCACTGAAGCTTTCTTT
TRBV7-9	15	TRBD1	NA	TRBJ1-3	CASSPGTGSGNTIYF	TGTGCCAGCAGCCCAGGGACAGGGTCTGGAAACACCATATATTTT
TRBV27	15	TRBD2	NA	TRBJ2-2	CASSLSGGRGGELFF	TGTGCCAGCAGTCTTAGCGGGGGGAGGGGCGGGGAGCTGTTTTTT
TRBV5-1	19	TRBD1	once	TRBJ2-7	CASSLEETYRGRGSYEQYF	TGCGCCAGCAGCTTGGAGGAGACCTACAGGGGGCGCGGGTCCTACGAGCAGTACTTC
TRBV4-2	17	NA	NA	TRBJ2-1	CASSQQGAGTPYNEQFF	TGTGCCAGCAGCCAACAAGGCGCCGGGACTCCCTACAATGAGCAGTTCTTC
TRBV7-9	16	NA	few	TRBJ1-5	CASSLGWQVENQPQHF	TGTGCCAGCAGCTTAGGTTGGCAGGTGGAAAATCAGCCCCAGCATTTT
TRBV2	14	NA	NA	TRBJ2-5	CASSITVNQETQYF	TGTGCCAGCAGTATAACAGTGAACCAAGAGACCCAGTACTTC
TRBV7-2	15	TRBD1	NA	TRBJ1-4	CASSLDPGGGEKLFF	TGTGCCAGCAGCTTAGATCCAGGGGGCGGGGAAAAACTGTTTTTT
TRBV28	15	NA	once	TRBJ2-3	CASRATGSRTDTQYF	TGTGCCAGCAGAGCCACAGGGTCGAGGACAGATACGCAGTATTTT